The rows below give T cell receptor beta chains drawn from one sample of a study of blood T cell repertoires in COVID-19. TCRdb keeps only in-frame clones here, not all; method: immunoSEQ multiplex PCR. Of 150,000 to 200,000 clones detected, nearly 80% appear once; the ten largest clones hold approximately 26%. Material: peripheral blood. Receptors originate from a woman aged 70-85 years with acute or convalescent COVID-19. The CDR3 runs from the conserved cysteine through the conserved F or W. A D gene is named only where the DNA matches it firmly. Clone size is given for some rows only: seen once, a few or many times, or a class if the clone is expanded.

clone size,D gene,J gene,V gene,CDR3 protein,CDR3 DNA
.,TRBD1,TRBJ1-1,TRBV11-2,CASSPWTGRGANTEAFF,TGTGCCAGCAGCCCTTGGACAGGGCGCGGGGCCAACACTGAAGCTTTCTTT
.,.,TRBJ2-7,TRBV5-1,CASSLNAGSYEQYF,TGCGCCAGCAGCTTGAACGCAGGTAGCTACGAGCAGTACTTC
.,.,TRBJ1-1,TRBV6-5,CASRLNRNTEAFF,TGTGCCAGCAGATTAAATCGGAACACTGAAGCTTTCTTT
few,TRBD1,TRBJ2-3,TRBV28,CASSSGTGGAQYF,TGTGCCAGCAGTTCCGGGACAGGGGGCGCGCAGTATTTT
.,.,TRBJ1-5,TRBV28,CASSRAGVENGQPQHF,TGTGCCAGCAGCCGGGCAGGGGTAGAGAATGGTCAGCCCCAGCATTTT
few,TRBD2,TRBJ2-1,TRBV7-2,CASSLRGGFRNEQFF,TGTGCCAGCAGCTTACGGGGGGGATTCCGCAATGAGCAGTTCTTC
.,TRBD1,TRBJ2-3,TRBV24-1,CATSERDSNTDTQYF,TGTGCCACCAGTGAGAGGGACAGTAACACAGATACGCAGTATTTT
.,.,TRBJ2-2,TRBV5-1,CASSLNPGEQAGELFF,TGCGCCAGCAGCTTGAATCCAGGGGAGCAAGCCGGGGAGCTGTTTTTT
few,TRBD1,TRBJ2-1,TRBV2,CASRMGQGGDEQFF,TGTGCCAGCAGAATGGGACAGGGGGGCGATGAGCAGTTCTTC
.,.,TRBJ2-1,TRBV12-3/TRBV12-4,CASSLIRAEQFF,TGTGCCAGCAGTTTAATCAGGGCTGAGCAGTTCTTC
few,.,TRBJ1-5,TRBV4-1,CASSQAGGNGNQPQHF,TGCGCCAGCAGCCAAGCCGGGGGGAACGGCAATCAGCCCCAGCATTTT
.,TRBD1,TRBJ1-2,TRBV18,CASSPRDSKGYTF,TGTGCCAGCTCACCAAGGGACAGTAAGGGCTACACCTTC
.,.,TRBJ2-3,TRBV29-1,CSVDPLRGTDTQYF,TGCAGCGTTGATCCTTTAAGGGGTACAGATACGCAGTATTTT
.,.,TRBJ1-6,TRBV6-6,CASFLGSSYNSPLHF,TGTGCCAGCTTCCTGGGGAGCTCCTATAATTCACCCCTCCACTTT
.,.,TRBJ2-7,TRBV18,CASSPSQGQNEQYF,TGTGCCAGCTCACCAAGCCAGGGGCAAAACGAGCAGTACTTC
.,.,TRBJ2-3,TRBV3-1/TRBV3-2,CASSQGNLGRVVTDTQYF,TGTGCCAGCAGCCAAGGAAATTTGGGCAGGGTTGTGACAGATACGCAGTATTTT
.,TRBD1,TRBJ2-7,TRBV6-5,CASSNRGPSYEQYF,TGTGCCAGCAGTAACAGGGGGCCGTCCTACGAGCAGTACTTC
.,.,TRBJ2-1,TRBV5-6,CASSLGGNEQFF,TGTGCCAGCAGCTTGGGCGGGAATGAGCAGTTCTTC
.,.,TRBJ2-3,TRBV2,CASSTRRYSSTDTQYF,TGTGCCAGCAGTACCCGGAGGTACTCTAGCACAGATACGCAGTATTTT
.,.,TRBJ1-6,TRBV30,CAWRWSSSYNSPLHF,TGTGCCTGGAGATGGTCGAGCTCCTATAATTCACCCCTCCACTTT
.,.,TRBJ2-6,TRBV27,CASSLRTGDRISGANVLTF,TGTGCCAGCAGTTTACGTACGGGTGACAGGATCTCTGGGGCCAACGTCCTGACTTTC
few,.,TRBJ1-5,TRBV6-5,CASSPNLNQPQHF,TGTGCCAGCAGTCCCAACTTGAATCAGCCCCAGCATTTT
.,TRBD1,TRBJ2-1,TRBV10-2,CASSPRGLYNEQFF,TGCGCCAGCAGTCCCAGGGGGCTTTACAATGAGCAGTTCTTC
.,.,TRBJ1-1,TRBV6-5,CASRRTGALNTEAFF,TGTGCCAGCAGGAGGACTGGAGCGCTGAACACTGAAGCTTTCTTT
.,.,TRBJ2-5,TRBV6-1,CASSEWAELLTQYF,TGTGCCAGCAGTGAGTGGGCTGAGCTATTGACCCAGTACTTC
.,.,TRBJ2-1,TRBV4-1,CASSSLSSYNEQFF,TGCGCCAGCAGTTCCTTGAGCTCCTACAATGAGCAGTTCTTC
once,TRBD2,TRBJ2-3,TRBV3-1/TRBV3-2,CASSLAGPSPQYF,TGTGCCAGCAGCCTAGCGGGCCCCAGCCCGCAGTATTTT
few,.,TRBJ1-1,TRBV5-1,CASSLADSFNTEAFF,TGCGCCAGCAGCTTGGCGGACAGTTTTAACACTGAAGCTTTCTTT
.,.,TRBJ2-3,TRBV4-1,CASSQPPGGGEDTQYF,TGCGCCAGCAGCCAACCCCCGGGAGGGGGCGAAGATACGCAGTATTTT
.,TRBD1,TRBJ1-2,TRBV19,CASSIGRDRYYGYTF,TGTGCCAGTAGTATAGGAAGGGACAGGTACTATGGCTACACCTTC
.,.,TRBJ2-1,TRBV5-4,CVSTNRAGSSYNEQFF,TGTGTCAGCACAAATAGGGCGGGGAGCTCCTACAATGAGCAGTTCTTC
.,TRBD1,TRBJ1-1,TRBV19,CASSPNGQGNTEAFF,TGTGCCAGTAGTCCCAATGGACAGGGGAACACTGAAGCTTTCTTT
.,.,TRBJ2-3,TRBV5-6,CASSFLLGLSSTDTQYF,TGTGCCAGCAGCTTCCTATTGGGCCTCTCTAGCACAGATACGCAGTATTTT
once,.,TRBJ2-5,TRBV28,CASSDPALGVETQYF,TGTGCCAGCAGTGACCCGGCGCTAGGTGTCGAGACCCAGTACTTC
.,.,TRBJ2-7,TRBV25-1,CASSRSGTVYEQYF,TGTGCCAGCAGTAGATCCGGAACAGTCTACGAGCAGTACTTC
.,.,TRBJ2-3,TRBV4-2,CASSPTMGGTGTDTQYF,TGTGCCAGCAGCCCAACGATGGGCGGGACGGGCACAGATACGCAGTATTTT
few,TRBD1,TRBJ2-2,TRBV10-1,CASSDPGTGVDGELFF,TGCGCCAGCAGTGACCCCGGGACAGGGGTTGACGGGGAGCTGTTTTTT
.,TRBD1,TRBJ2-5,TRBV5-1,CASSLAIPGQGDF,TGCGCCAGCAGCTTGGCTATCCCGGGACAGGGCGACTTC
.,TRBD1,TRBJ1-5,TRBV2,CAVRDSPNQPQHF,TGTGCCGTAAGGGACAGCCCGAATCAGCCCCAGCATTTT
.,TRBD2,TRBJ2-1,TRBV7-9,CASRRLAGANNEQFF,TGTGCCAGCAGGAGGCTAGCGGGAGCCAACAATGAGCAGTTCTTC
few,.,TRBJ1-2,TRBV7-9,CASSLEISESYGYTF,TGTGCCAGCAGCTTAGAGATCAGCGAGTCCTATGGCTACACCTTC
.,TRBD1,TRBJ2-7,TRBV5-1,CASSQGASYEQYF,TGCGCCAGCAGTCAGGGGGCGTCATACGAGCAGTACTTC
.,.,TRBJ2-7,TRBV2,CASSKDSGEQYF,TGTGCCAGCAGTAAGGACAGCGGAGAGCAGTACTTC
.,TRBD1,TRBJ1-4,TRBV6-6,CASRRQGANEKLFF,TGTGCCAGCAGAAGACAGGGGGCCAATGAAAAACTGTTTTTT
.,.,TRBJ2-3,TRBV2,CASSESTGNTQYF,TGTGCCAGCAGTGAATCTACAGGGAATACGCAGTATTTT
.,.,TRBJ2-7,TRBV7-2,CASSLTTASYEQYF,TGTGCCAGCAGCTTAACGACAGCTAGTTACGAGCAGTACTTC
.,TRBD1,TRBJ1-4,TRBV2,CASKQGVAGYEKLFF,TGTGCCAGCAAGCAGGGGGTGGCCGGCTATGAAAAACTGTTTTTT
once,.,TRBJ2-3,TRBV9,CASSVGARLGGADTQYF,TGTGCCAGCAGCGTAGGGGCCCGACTAGGGGGGGCAGATACGCAGTATTTT
.,TRBD2,TRBJ2-5,TRBV5-1,CASSPGLNEETQYF,TGCGCCAGCAGCCCGGGACTAAACGAAGAGACCCAGTACTTC
.,TRBD2,TRBJ2-3,TRBV27,CASSLGILDLAADTQYF,TGTGCCAGCAGTCTGGGTATACTTGATCTAGCGGCAGATACGCAGTATTTT
.,.,TRBJ2-7,TRBV3-1/TRBV3-2,CASSLDTTYEQYF,TGTGCCAGCAGTCTCGACACGACCTACGAGCAGTACTTC
once,.,TRBJ1-1,TRBV19,CASKAQDINTEAFF,TGTGCCAGTAAGGCACAGGACATAAACACTGAAGCTTTCTTT
.,TRBD1,TRBJ1-5,TRBV30,CAWGQGRDQPQHF,TGTGCCTGGGGACAGGGGAGGGATCAGCCCCAGCATTTT